This TCR beta chain originates from a study of cytomegalovirus exposure and HLA in healthy donors. On the study more broadly: Earlier work reported roughly 120 million unique TCR beta sequences from about 190 million T cells.

PCR amplification relied on 60 Vbeta primers (plus 13 Jbeta primers). Repertoires were generated with immunoSEQ multiplex PCR, while TCRdb's copy carries only in-frame clones and drops some. The sample records approximately 120,000 clones, roughly two thirds being singletons. The CDR3 contains 14 residues. Germline V gene lookup returns CDR1 WSHSY and CDR2 SAAADI. Trimming at V came to 3 bases and at J to 11 bases, leaving 8 bases not matched to a gene. Study-level results: It was confirmed in vitro that a few of the CMV-associated chains were specific for CMV antigens. In a later analysis, most CMV-associated TCR beta chains appeared HLA-restricted.

At least ten counts were recorded for this clone. Antigen unknown. The chain combines TRBV10-2 with TRBJ1-4; 8 nucleotides agree with TRBD1. The clonotype was recovered from a man between 40 and 49 years old in good health and CMV-seronegative. Sample: PBMCs. CDR3 region: CASSDSGGGRKLFF. The CDR3 region has the DNA TGCGCCAGCAGTGACTCAGGGGGCGGGCGCAAACTGTTTTTT.